The 19 T cell receptor beta chains listed next were all sequenced from one sample in a study of blood T cells in healthy people across ages. A sample-barcoded 5' primer and a J-beta primer mix were used in a second PCR of about 7 to 12 cycles. Each CDR3 protein gets one entry after TCRdb re-called the 5' RACE reads with MiXCR. The table shows more than 900,000 distinct CDR3 sequences, with almost 30% occurring only once. These data were also reused for a study on T cells of mothers and their children.

The sequenced sample consisted of blood. The receptors come from a woman in her thirties or forties in good health.

In this sample, this clonotype turned up a few times. J is TRBJ2-3 and V is TRBV5-1; 7 positions agree with TRBD1. Germline values: CDR1 SGHRS, CDR2 YFSETQ. V lost 1 base to trimming and J lost 2 bases; unmatched junction nucleotides: 4. CDR3 size: 15 residues. The CDR3: CASSLTGQFTDTQYF. In DNA form, the CDR3 reads TGCGCCAGCAGCTTGACGGGACAGTTCACAGATACGCAGTATTTT.

As to this clonotype: It may be a read error: a sequence one base away is much more abundant. This chain uses TRBV7-3 with TRBJ2-1, with 13 bases identical to TRBD2. The assigned J gene may be wrong: the sequence end matches TRBJ2-7 better. The CDR3 consists of 15 residues. CDR1 is SGHTA, CDR2 FQGTGA, per germline. CDR3 bases: TGTGCCAGCAGCTCGACTAGCGGGGGGAGAAATGAGCAGTACTTC. Residues: CASSSTSGGRNEQYF.

The V gene is TRBV20-1, the J gene TRBJ2-7, with D possibly TRBD1 on 5 matching bases. This CDR3 region has 14 residues. V gave up 0 bases and J gave up 2 bases, with 11 bases separating them. CDR1 DFQATT and CDR2 SNEGSKA come from the germline V gene (reference sequence). The DNA for the CDR3 is TGCAGTGCTAGAGATGTAGGGGTTACCTACGAGCAGTACTTC. Its protein product is CSARDVGVTYEQYF.

The chain employs TRBV7-2 and TRBJ2-5, with TRBD2 matching over 15 bases. The CDR3 runs to 16 residues. Per germline, CDR1 SGHTA and CDR2 FQGNSA. V shed 3 bases and J 11 bases; nucleotides not matched to a gene: 10. CDR3 residues: CASSLGLAGGRGEQYF. As DNA, the CDR3 is TGTGCCAGCAGCTTGGGACTAGCGGGGGGTCGTGGTGAGCAGTACTTC.

This clonotype was seen a handful of times. V gene TRBV28 combines with J gene TRBJ1-4; 8 bases are shared with TRBD1. Per the germline V gene, CDR1 is MDHEN and CDR2 is SYDVKM. V was pared by 4 bases and J by 6 bases, with 7 bases of the junction left unmatched. CDR3 length: 15 amino acids. The CDR3 DNA is TGTGCCAGCAGTTCCTCGACAGGGGTGGATGAAAAACTGTTTTTT. It yields the protein CASSSSTGVDEKLFF. The full variable domain, with the rest looked up from reference TRBV28 and TRBJ1-4, is DVKVTQSSRYLVKRTGEKVFLECVQDMDHENMFWYRQDPGLGLRLIYFSYDVKMKEKGDIPEGYSVSREKKERFSLILESASTNQTSMYLCASSSSTGVDEKLFFGSGTQLSVL.

This clonotype has more than one count but fewer than ten. The chain recombines TRBV28 with TRBJ2-7; D call uncertain. Per the germline V gene, CDR1 is MDHEN and CDR2 is SYDVKM. The CDR3 length is 15 residues. V lost 5 bases and J lost 2, with 16 bases in between. The DNA of the CDR3 is TGTGCCAGCAGTAGCGCAACGGGCCCCCCCTACGAGCAGTACTTC. Its translation is CASSSATGPPYEQYF. The full variable domain, rest sourced from reference TRBV28 and TRBJ2-7, is DVKVTQSSRYLVKRTGEKVFLECVQDMDHENMFWYRQDPGLGLRLIYFSYDVKMKEKGDIPEGYSVSREKKERFSLILESASTNQTSMYLCASSSATGPPYEQYFGPGTRLTVT.

This chain uses TRBV28 with TRBJ2-7; either TRBD1 or TRBD2 may supply D (5 bases each). Germline V gives CDR1 MDHEN, CDR2 SYDVKM. The V end lost 2 bases, the J end lost 4 bases, and 15 bases lay between the germline ends. The CDR3 length is 15 residues. The CDR3 reads CASSLRGPIPYEQYF. The DNA of the CDR3 is TGTGCCAGCAGTTTACGGGGACCGATTCCTTACGAGCAGTACTTC.

The CDR3 DNA follows: TGTGCCAGCAGTGTCCGGCTAGCGGGAAGCACAGATACGCAGTATTTT. As protein: CASSVRLAGSTDTQYF. This chain uses TRBV2 with TRBJ2-3; the match to TRBD2 covers 9 bases. The CDR3 is 16 amino acids. V gave up 4 bases and J gave up 0 bases; unmatched junction bases: 5. Germline-derived CDR1 and CDR2 are SNHLY and FYNNEI.

This clonotype has a count of ten or more. The chain couples TRBV5-1 to TRBJ2-1; D tentatively fits TRBD1 or TRBD2 (5 bases each). The V gene's germline CDR1 is SGHRS and CDR2 YFSETQ. The V gene lost 4 bases and the J gene lost 10 bases, with 15 bases spanning the gap. The CDR3 loop spans 13 amino acids. CDR3 in amino acids: CASSGGPDYEQFF. The CDR3 DNA reads as TGCGCCAGCAGCGGGGGACCGGATTACGAGCAGTTCTTC.

This sequence joins TRBV24-1 and TRBJ2-1; 7 bases are a match to TRBD1. This CDR3 is 17 amino acids long. Trimming cost V 4 bases and J 8 bases; bases outside gene matches: 16. CDR1 KGHDR and CDR2 SFDVKD come from the germline V gene. The CDR3, as DNA: TGTGCCACCAGTGACCCCGTTTTAGGAACAGGGGCGGATGAGCAGTTCTTC. Protein: CATSDPVLGTGADEQFF.

This clonotype occurred many times. The chain couples TRBV13 to TRBJ2-7; D gene unclear. The CDR3 spans 14 residues. V was clipped by 0 bases and J by 4 bases, with 10 bases between them. Germline assignment: CDR1 PRHDT and CDR2 FYEKMQ (reference sequence). Written as DNA, the CDR3 is TGTGCCAGCAGCTTAGGCTCAGAAGAATACGAGCAGTACTTC. Residues: CASSLGSEEYEQYF.

V gene TRBV28 combines with J gene TRBJ2-3, with D tentatively TRBD1 (6 bases). CDR1 MDHEN and CDR2 SYDVKM come from the germline V gene. The V end was cut by 2 bases, the J end by 9 bases, with 15 bases between. The CDR3 has 14 amino acids. CDR3 bases: TGTGCCAGCAGTTTACCTTCGGGACACACAACGCAGTATTTT. Protein: CASSLPSGHTTQYF.

This clonotype showed up many times. The V and J genes are TRBV5-5 and TRBJ1-2; no reliable D call. Germline V gene data show CDR1 as SGHKS and CDR2 as YYEKEE (reference sequence). Between the trimmed V and J ends, which lost 3 bases and 2 bases, there was a span of 14 bases. The length of the CDR3 is 15 residues. The CDR3 DNA is TGTGCCAGCAGCTCCAATACGAACCCGAACTATGGCTACACCTTC. Protein product: CASSSNTNPNYGYTF.

The sample holds many counts of this clonotype. The V gene is TRBV4-3, the J gene TRBJ2-3, with D possibly matching TRBD2 (6 bases). V lost 0 bases, J lost 2 bases, and 12 bases lay in between. CDR1 and CDR2 from the germline V gene are LGHNA and YSLEER. The CDR3 contains 16 residues. The CDR3 here is CASSQEYGGFTDTQYF. The CDR3 bases are TGCGCCAGCAGCCAAGAATACGGGGGTTTCACAGATACGCAGTATTTT.

This clonotype was recorded many times. The chain is built from TRBV12-3 or TRBV12-4 and TRBJ2-7; no clear D. The length of the CDR3 is 15 residues. Trimming removed 7 bases at V and 3 bases at J, with 19 bases between. CDR3: CASTLQLGKDYEQYF. The DNA of the CDR3 is TGTGCCAGCACCCTCCAATTGGGGAAAGACTACGAGCAGTACTTC.

The chain joins TRBV29-1 to TRBJ1-4, with unresolved D. Looked up from germline, CDR1 is SQVTM and CDR2 is ANQGSEA. Trimming took 4 bases from V and 8 from J, leaving 8 bases between them. This CDR3 is 11 amino acids long. The CDR3 coding sequence is TGCAGCGTTGGGTACCGGGAAAAACTGTTTTTT. Its protein is CSVGYREKLFF.

The chain is built from TRBV7-2 and TRBJ2-5, with D possibly matching TRBD2 (5 bases). The length of the CDR3 is 16 residues. Per the germline V gene, CDR1 is SGHTA and CDR2 is FQGNSA. The V end lost 4 bases, the J end lost 6 bases, and 21 bases lay between the germline ends. The CDR3 loop is CASSSPLGLGPQTQYF. The CDR3 nucleotides read TGTGCCAGCAGCTCTCCACTAGGGTTGGGCCCCCAGACCCAGTACTTC.

This chain links TRBV7-9 with TRBJ2-1; 10 positions agree with TRBD1. Looked up from germline, CDR1 is SEHNR and CDR2 is FQNEAQ (reference sequence). The CDR3 spans 16 residues. After removal of 1 base from V and 7 bases from J, the junction contained 7 bases not matched to a gene. The CDR3 sequence is CASSLVDRGGGNEQFF. In nucleotides, the CDR3 is TGTGCCAGCAGCTTAGTGGACAGGGGGGGTGGAAATGAGCAGTTCTTC.

This clonotype was recorded a few times. The chain employs TRBV18 and TRBJ1-4; D perhaps matches TRBD1 (5 bases). Germline values: CDR1 KGHSH, CDR2 LQKENI. The length of the CDR3 is 13 residues. V lost 5 bases, J lost 8 bases, and 12 bases lay in between. The CDR3 bases are TGTGCCAGCTCATCCCGGGACTCAGAAAAACTGTTTTTT. This gives the protein CASSSRDSEKLFF.